This paragraph reports one T cell receptor (beta chain). Its antigen has not been determined. Within one base of it there is no much larger clone, and no base qualities were kept. CDR1 SGHRS and CDR2 YFSETQ are derived from the germline V gene. V sheds 4 bases and J sheds 10 bases, leaving 15 bases between their ends. The CDR3 starts with the cysteine, ends with the phenylalanine, and has 13 residues. The kept DNA is CDR3 alone, 39 bases in frame from the first base. These data originate in a study of post-analysis software for immune sequencing data (dated by TCRdb to the mid-2010s). Notes on the research overall: Disease courses on record covered relapsing-remitting, secondary progressive and progressive-relapsing multiple sclerosis, though some patients had no subtype annotation. A subset of samples was prepared in parallel using single-end sample barcoding, then pooled and co-amplified after Illumina adapter ligation. Patient repertoires were compared against ten to eleven previously published healthy control repertoires from donors aged roughly 6 to 28 years.

What the study reported, not specific to this receptor: The multiple sclerosis patient group was slightly younger than the control group. Significantly lower normalized Chao1 diversity was found in multiple sclerosis patients than in controls, suggesting substantial peripheral T-cell clonal expansion. Significantly higher frequencies in patients than in controls were found for about five TRBV segments, including TRBV5-6, TRBV5-1 and TRBV20-1. Direct clustering with F measure revealed strong co-clustering of samples prepared in the same batch, which led to a batch-effect correction.

TCR beta repertoires were profiled from peripheral blood of approximately 13 young patients with multiple sclerosis to demonstrate the VDJtools post-analysis software. The multiple sclerosis patients were children and adolescents between roughly 6 and 15 years of age. Library construction relied on PCR. TCRdb lists the instrument as Illumina HiSeq 2500. Unique molecular identifiers were incorporated into TCR beta cDNA libraries to reduce PCR and sequencing biases. Approximately 500,000 cDNA molecules were obtained for every 1 to 10 million input T cells, so each molecule roughly corresponded to one T cell. The patient libraries were prepared and sequenced using the same protocol as the earlier healthy control dataset. Samples belonging to the same batch were prepared together, multiplexed and sequenced on a shared HiSeq lane. From the authors' description of their analysis: Raw barcoded reads were processed with MIGEC, and single-read molecular identifier groups were discarded before consensus assembly and CDR3 extraction. VDJtools was used for post-analysis of the clonotype tables, with diversity normalized by down-sampling every dataset to the smallest sample size. In repertoire overlap clustering, CDR3 amino acid sequences, but not nucleotide sequences, were matched to correct batch-related cross-sample contamination. The public sequencing data were trimmed at Q25 with fastp and processed into clonotypes with MiXCR by TCRdb, which kept only in-frame beta chains. Merged by CDR3 protein, the rows form single entries marked with the most common genes and DNA. These V and J calls are TCRdb output, not the study's own analysis. The sample table lists some 700,000 distinct CDR3 sequences, around 64% of them with a count of one. The ten largest clones take up 11% of the sample.

Sequenced sample: blood. Recombination connected TRBV5-1 to TRBJ2-1; the D gene is unclear. The clonotype was recovered from a girl aged 2-10 years with multiple sclerosis. The CDR3: CASSLGPAAEQFF. The DNA is TGCGCCAGCAGCCTCGGCCCGGCAGCCGAGCAGTTCTTC.